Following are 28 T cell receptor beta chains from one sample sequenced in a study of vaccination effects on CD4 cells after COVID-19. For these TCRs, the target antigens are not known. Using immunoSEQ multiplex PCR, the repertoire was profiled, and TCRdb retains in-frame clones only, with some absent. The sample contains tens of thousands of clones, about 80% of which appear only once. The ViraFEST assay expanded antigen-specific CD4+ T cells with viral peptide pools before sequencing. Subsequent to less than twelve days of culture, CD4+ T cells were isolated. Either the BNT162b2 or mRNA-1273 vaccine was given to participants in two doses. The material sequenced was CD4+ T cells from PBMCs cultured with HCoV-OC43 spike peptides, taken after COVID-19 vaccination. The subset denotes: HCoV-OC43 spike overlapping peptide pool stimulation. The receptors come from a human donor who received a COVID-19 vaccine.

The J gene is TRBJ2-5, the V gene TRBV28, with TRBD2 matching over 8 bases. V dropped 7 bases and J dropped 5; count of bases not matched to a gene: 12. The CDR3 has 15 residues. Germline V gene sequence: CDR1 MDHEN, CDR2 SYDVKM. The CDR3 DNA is TGTGCCAGCAATCCCGGGGGGGGCGGCGGGGAGACCCAGTACTTC. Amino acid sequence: CASNPGGGGGETQYF.

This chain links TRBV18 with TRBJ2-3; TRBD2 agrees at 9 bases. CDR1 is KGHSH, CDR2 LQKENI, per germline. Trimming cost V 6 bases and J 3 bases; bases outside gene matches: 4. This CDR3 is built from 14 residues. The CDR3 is CASSLAGWTDTQYF. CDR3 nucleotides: TGTGCCAGCTCTCTAGCGGGGTGGACAGATACGCAGTATTTT.

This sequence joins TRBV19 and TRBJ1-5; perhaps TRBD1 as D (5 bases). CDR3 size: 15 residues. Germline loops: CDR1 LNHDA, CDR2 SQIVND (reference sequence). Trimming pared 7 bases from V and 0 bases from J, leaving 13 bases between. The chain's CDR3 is CASTINRHSNQPQHF. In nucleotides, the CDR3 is TGTGCCAGTACCATAAACAGGCATAGCAATCAGCCCCAGCATTTT.

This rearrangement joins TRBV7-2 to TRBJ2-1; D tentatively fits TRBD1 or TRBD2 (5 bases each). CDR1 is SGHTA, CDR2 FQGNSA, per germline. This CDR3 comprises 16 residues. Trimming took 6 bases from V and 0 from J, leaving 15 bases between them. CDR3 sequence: CASRSGHQSSYNEQFF. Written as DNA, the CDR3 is TGTGCCAGCAGAAGCGGACACCAGAGCTCCTACAATGAGCAGTTCTTC. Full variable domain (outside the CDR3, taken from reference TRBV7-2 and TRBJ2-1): GAGVSQSPSNKVTEKGKDVELRCDPISGHTALYWYRQSLGQGLEFLIYFQGNSAPDKSGLPSDRFSAERTGGSVSTLTIQRTQQEDSAVYLCASRSGHQSSYNEQFFGPGTRLTVL.

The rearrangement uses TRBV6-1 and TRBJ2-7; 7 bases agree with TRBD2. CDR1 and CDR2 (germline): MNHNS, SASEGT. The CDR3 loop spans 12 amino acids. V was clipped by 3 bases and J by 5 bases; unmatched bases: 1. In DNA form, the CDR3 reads TGTGCCAGCAGTGATCGGGGGGACGAGCAGTACGTC. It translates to CASSDRGDEQYV.

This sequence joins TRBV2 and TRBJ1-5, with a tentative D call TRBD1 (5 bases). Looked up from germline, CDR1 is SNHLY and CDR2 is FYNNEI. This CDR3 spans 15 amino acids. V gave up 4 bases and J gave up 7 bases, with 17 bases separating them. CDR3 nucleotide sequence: TGTGCCAGCAGTGTCAAAGGGGATGGAATCCAGCCCCAGCATTTT. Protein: CASSVKGDGIQPQHF.

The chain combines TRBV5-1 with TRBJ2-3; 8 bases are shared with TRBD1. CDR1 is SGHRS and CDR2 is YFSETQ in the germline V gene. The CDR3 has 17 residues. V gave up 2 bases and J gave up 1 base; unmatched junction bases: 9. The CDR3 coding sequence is TGCGCCAGCAGCTTTACCCCGGACAGGGTTGGCACAGATACGCAGTATTTT. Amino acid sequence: CASSFTPDRVGTDTQYF.

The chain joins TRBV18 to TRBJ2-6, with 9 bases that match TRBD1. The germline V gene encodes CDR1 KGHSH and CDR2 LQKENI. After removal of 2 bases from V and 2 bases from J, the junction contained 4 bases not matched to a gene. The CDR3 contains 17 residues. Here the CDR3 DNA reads TGTGCCAGCTCACCAGATACAGGGGGCGCTGGGGCCAACGTCCTGACTTTC. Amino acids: CASSPDTGGAGANVLTF.

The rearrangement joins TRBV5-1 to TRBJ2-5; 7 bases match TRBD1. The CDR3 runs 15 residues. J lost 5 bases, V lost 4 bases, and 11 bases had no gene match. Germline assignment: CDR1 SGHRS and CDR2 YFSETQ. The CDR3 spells CASSKQTGNGETQYF. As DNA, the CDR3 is TGCGCCAGCAGCAAACAGACAGGGAACGGGGAGACCCAGTACTTC.

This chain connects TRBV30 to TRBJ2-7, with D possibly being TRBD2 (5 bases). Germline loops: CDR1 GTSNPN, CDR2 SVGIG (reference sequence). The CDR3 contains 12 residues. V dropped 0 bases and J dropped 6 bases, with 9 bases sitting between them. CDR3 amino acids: CAWSVGGPEQYV. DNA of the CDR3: TGTGCCTGGAGTGTAGGAGGACCCGAGCAGTACGTC.

This chain's CDR3 is CASSPQGAEKTEAFF. CDR3 DNA: TGTGCCAGTAGTCCCCAGGGGGCGGAGAAGACTGAAGCTTTCTTT. J is TRBJ1-1 and V is TRBV19; 8 nucleotides agree with TRBD1. The CDR3 length is 15 residues. The V and J ends lost 5 bases and 5 bases, in that order; junction bases with no gene match: 10. Looked up from germline, CDR1 is LNHDA and CDR2 is SQIVND (reference sequence).

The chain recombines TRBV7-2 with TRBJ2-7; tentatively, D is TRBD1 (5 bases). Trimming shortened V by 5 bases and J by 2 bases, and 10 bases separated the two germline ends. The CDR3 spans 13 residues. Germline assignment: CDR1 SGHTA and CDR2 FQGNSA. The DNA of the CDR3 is TGTGCCAGCAGCCAACAGGTTACCTACGAGCAGTACGTC. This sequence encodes CASSQQVTYEQYV.

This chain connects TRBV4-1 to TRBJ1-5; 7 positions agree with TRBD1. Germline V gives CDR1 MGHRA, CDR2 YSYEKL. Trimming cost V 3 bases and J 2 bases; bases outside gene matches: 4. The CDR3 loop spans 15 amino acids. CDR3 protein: CASSQYDRGNQPQHF. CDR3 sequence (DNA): TGCGCCAGCAGCCAGTACGACAGGGGCAATCAGCCCCAGCATTTT.

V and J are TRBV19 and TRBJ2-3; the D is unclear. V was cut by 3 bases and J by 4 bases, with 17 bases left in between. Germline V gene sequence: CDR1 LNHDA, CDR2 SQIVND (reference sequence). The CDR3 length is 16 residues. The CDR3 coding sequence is TGTGCCAGTAGTATCGATCACCTCCAACGGGCAGATACGCAGTATTTT. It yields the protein CASSIDHLQRADTQYF.

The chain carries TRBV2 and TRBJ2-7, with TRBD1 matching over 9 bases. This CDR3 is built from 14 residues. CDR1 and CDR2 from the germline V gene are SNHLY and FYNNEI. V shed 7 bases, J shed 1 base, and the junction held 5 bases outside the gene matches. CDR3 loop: CASKPDRGSYEQYV. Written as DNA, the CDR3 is TGTGCCAGCAAGCCCGACAGGGGGTCCTACGAGCAGTACGTC.

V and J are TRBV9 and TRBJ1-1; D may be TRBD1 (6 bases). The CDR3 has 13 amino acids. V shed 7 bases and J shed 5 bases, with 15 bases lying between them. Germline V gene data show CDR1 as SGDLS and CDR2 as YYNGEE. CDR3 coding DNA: TGTGCCAGCGGACAGACAGGTACGACTGAAGCTTTCTTT. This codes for CASGQTGTTEAFF.

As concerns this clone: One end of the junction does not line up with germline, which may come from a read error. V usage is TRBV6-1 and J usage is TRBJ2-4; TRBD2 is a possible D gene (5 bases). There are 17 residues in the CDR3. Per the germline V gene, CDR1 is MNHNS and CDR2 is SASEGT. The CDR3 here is CASSEALLGLAKNIQYF. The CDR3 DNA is TGTGCCAGCAGCGAAGCTCTTTTAGGACTAGCCAAAAACATTCAGTACTTC.

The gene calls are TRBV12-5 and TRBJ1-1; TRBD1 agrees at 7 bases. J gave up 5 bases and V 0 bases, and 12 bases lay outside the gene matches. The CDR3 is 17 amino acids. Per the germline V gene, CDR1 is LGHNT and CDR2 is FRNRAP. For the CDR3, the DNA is TGTGCTAGTGGTTTGGTAGGGAAGGGGGCATGGAGGACTGAAGCTTTCTTT. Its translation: CASGLVGKGAWRTEAFF.

Written as DNA, the CDR3 is TGTGCCAGCAGCTTACTCGCGGGGGGGCAGGGAGATACGCAGTATTTT. This gives the protein CASSLLAGGQGDTQYF. The rearrangement uses TRBV11-2 and TRBJ2-3; 9 bases match TRBD2. J gave up 5 bases and V 2 bases, and 8 bases lay outside the gene matches. There are 16 residues in the CDR3. Germline-derived CDR1 and CDR2 are SGHAT and FQNNGV.

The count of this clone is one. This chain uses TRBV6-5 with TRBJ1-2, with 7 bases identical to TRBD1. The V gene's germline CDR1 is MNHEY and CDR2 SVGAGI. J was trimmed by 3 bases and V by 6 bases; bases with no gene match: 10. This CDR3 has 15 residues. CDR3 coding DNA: TGTGCCAGCAGCCGGACAGGAGGTCATGACTATGGCTACACCTTC. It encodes CASSRTGGHDYGYTF.

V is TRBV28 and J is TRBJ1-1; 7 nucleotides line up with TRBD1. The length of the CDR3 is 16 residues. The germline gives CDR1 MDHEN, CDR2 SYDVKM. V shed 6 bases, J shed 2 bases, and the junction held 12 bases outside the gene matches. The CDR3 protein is CASSFGTEPVNTEAFF. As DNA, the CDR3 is TGTGCCAGCAGCTTCGGGACAGAACCTGTTAACACTGAAGCTTTCTTT.

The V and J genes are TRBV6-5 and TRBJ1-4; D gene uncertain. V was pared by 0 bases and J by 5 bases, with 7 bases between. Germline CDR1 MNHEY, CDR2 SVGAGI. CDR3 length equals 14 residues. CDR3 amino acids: CASSYSGGNEKLFF. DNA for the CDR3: TGTGCCAGCAGTTACTCGGGAGGGAATGAAAAACTGTTTTTT.

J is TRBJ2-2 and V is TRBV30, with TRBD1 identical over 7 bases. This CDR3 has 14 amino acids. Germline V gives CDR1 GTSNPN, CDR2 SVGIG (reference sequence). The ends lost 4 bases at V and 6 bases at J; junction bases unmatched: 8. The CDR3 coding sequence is TGTGCCTGGAAGCCTACAGGGGAGCCCGGGGAGCTGTTTTTT. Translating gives CAWKPTGEPGELFF.

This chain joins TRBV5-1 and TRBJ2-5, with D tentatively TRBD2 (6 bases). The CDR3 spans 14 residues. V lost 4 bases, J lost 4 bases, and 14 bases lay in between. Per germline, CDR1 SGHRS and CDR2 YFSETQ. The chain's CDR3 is CASSPSTSGETQYF. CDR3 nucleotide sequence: TGCGCCAGCAGCCCCTCGACTAGTGGAGAGACCCAGTACTTC. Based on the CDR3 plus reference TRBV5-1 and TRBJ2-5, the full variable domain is KAGVTQTPRYLIKTRGQQVTLSCSPISGHRSVSWYQQTPGQGLQFLFEYFSETQRNKGNFPGRFSGRQFSNSRSEMNVSTLELGDSALYLCASSPSTSGETQYFGPGTRLLVL.

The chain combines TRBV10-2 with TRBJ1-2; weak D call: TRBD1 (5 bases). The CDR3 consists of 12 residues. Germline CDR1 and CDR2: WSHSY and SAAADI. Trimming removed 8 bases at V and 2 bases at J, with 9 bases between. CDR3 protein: CASSGYNYGYTF. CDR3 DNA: TGCGCCAGCTCAGGGTACAACTATGGCTACACCTTC.

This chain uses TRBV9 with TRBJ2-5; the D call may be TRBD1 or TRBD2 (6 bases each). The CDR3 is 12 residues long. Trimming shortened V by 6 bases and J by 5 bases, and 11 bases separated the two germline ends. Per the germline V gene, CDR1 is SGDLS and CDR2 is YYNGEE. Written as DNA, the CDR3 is TGTGCCAGCAATCGAGGGGGGGAGACCCAGTACTTC. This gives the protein CASNRGGETQYF.

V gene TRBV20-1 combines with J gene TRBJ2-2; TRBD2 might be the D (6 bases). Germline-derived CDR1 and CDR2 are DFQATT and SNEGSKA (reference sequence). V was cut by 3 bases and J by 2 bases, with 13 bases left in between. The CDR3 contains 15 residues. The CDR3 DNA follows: TGCAGTGCTAGTCCGAGCGGGCGAAACACCGGGGAGCTGTTTTTT. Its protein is CSASPSGRNTGELFF.

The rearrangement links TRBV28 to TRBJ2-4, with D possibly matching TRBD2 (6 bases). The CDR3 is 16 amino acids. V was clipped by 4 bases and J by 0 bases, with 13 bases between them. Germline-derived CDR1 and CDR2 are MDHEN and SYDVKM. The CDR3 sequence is CASSSTEGLAKNIQYF. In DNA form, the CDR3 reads TGTGCCAGCAGTTCGACGGAGGGATTAGCCAAAAACATTCAGTACTTC.